A single sample is the source of the 16 T cell receptor beta chains below, sequenced in a study of beta chain features in type 1 diabetes. The whole isolated RNA underwent reverse transcription, so sequencing captured expressed TCRB transcripts. The table came from immunoSEQ multiplex PCR; TCRdb's copy has only in-frame clones and leaves some out. Among more than 140,000 clones listed, roughly 9.7% were seen once. Sequencing input: central memory CD4+ T cells from blood. The receptors were gathered from a woman in her thirties or forties in good health.

This clone was seen only a few times. The V gene is TRBV9, the J gene TRBJ2-2, with D perhaps matching TRBD2 (6 bases). The CDR3 consists of 15 residues. Germline CDR1 and CDR2: SGDLS and YYNGEE. The V and J ends lost 4 bases and 0 bases respectively, with 10 bases between them. DNA for the CDR3: TGTGCCAGCAGCCTCGGGGGATCGAACACCGGGGAGCTGTTTTTT. This sequence encodes CASSLGGSNTGELFF.

The chain carries TRBV7-9 and TRBJ2-7, with TRBD1 matching 7 bases. CDR3 size: 15 residues. Germline lookup yields CDR1 SEHNR and CDR2 FQNEAQ (reference sequence). V trimming: 4 bases; J trimming: 6 bases; junction bases outside the gene matches: 12. DNA of the CDR3: TGTGCCAGCAGCTCCGTGACAGGGAGAGGAAGCGAGCAGTACTTC. Protein sequence: CASSSVTGRGSEQYF. The full variable domain, with the rest looked up from reference TRBV7-9 and TRBJ2-7, is DTGVSQNPRHKITKRGQNVTFRCDPISEHNRLYWYRQTLGQGPEFLTYFQNEAQLEKSRLLSDRFSAERPKGSFSTLEIQRTEQGDSAMYLCASSSVTGRGSEQYFGPGTRLTVT.

This clone has only a few counts. The V gene is TRBV7-9, the J gene TRBJ2-7, with 7 bases matching TRBD1. V dropped 8 bases and J dropped 3; count of bases not matched to a gene: 16. CDR1 SEHNR and CDR2 FQNEAQ come from the germline V gene (reference sequence). The CDR3 loop spans 16 amino acids. CDR3 region: CASRPTSGQKNYEQYF. CDR3 in DNA: TGTGCCAGCCGCCCAACGTCGGGACAGAAAAACTACGAGCAGTACTTC. Supplemented by reference TRBV7-9 and TRBJ2-7, the full variable domain reads DTGVSQNPRHKITKRGQNVTFRCDPISEHNRLYWYRQTLGQGPEFLTYFQNEAQLEKSRLLSDRFSAERPKGSFSTLEIQRTEQGDSAMYLCASRPTSGQKNYEQYFGPGTRLTVT.

This clone was detected many times. The chain links TRBV14 to TRBJ2-7; perhaps TRBD1 as D (5 bases). This CDR3 spans 17 amino acids. Looked up from germline, CDR1 is SGHDN and CDR2 is FVKESK. Trimming removed 5 bases from V and 5 bases from J, with 25 bases in between. The CDR3 is CASSARRGRTNRNEQYF. In nucleotides, the CDR3 is TGTGCCAGCAGCGCAAGGCGTGGTCGGACAAATAGAAACGAGCAGTACTTC.

Regarding this clone: An end of the junction does not agree with germline; a read error may underlie this. This chain joins TRBV6-5 and TRBJ2-7; D is possibly TRBD2 (5 bases). The CDR3 spans 13 residues. Germline CDR1 and CDR2: MNHEY and SVGAGI. CDR3: CAISDEGSREQYF. The DNA of the CDR3 is TGTGCCATCAGTGACGAGGGATCTCGCGAGCAGTACTTC.

In this sample, this clone turned up many times. The chain is built from TRBV7-2 and TRBJ2-7; 9 nucleotides align to TRBD1. Trimming at V came to 5 bases and at J to 2 bases, leaving 4 bases not matched to a gene. Germline CDR1 and CDR2: SGHTA and FQGNSA. This CDR3 spans 14 amino acids. This chain's CDR3 is CASSRDRDAYEQYF. Written as DNA, the CDR3 is TGTGCCAGCAGCCGGGACAGGGACGCCTACGAGCAGTACTTC. The complete variable domain, with remaining parts taken from reference TRBV7-2 and TRBJ2-7, reads GAGVSQSPSNKVTEKGKDVELRCDPISGHTALYWYRQSLGQGLEFLIYFQGNSAPDKSGLPSDRFSAERTGGSVSTLTIQRTQQEDSAVYLCASSRDRDAYEQYFGPGTRLTVT.

This chain joins TRBV15 and TRBJ1-5, with D possibly matching TRBD1 (5 bases). The germline gives CDR1 LNHNV, CDR2 YYDKDF (reference sequence). CDR3 size: 14 residues. Between the trimmed V and J ends, which lost 2 bases and 6 bases, there was a span of 11 bases. The CDR3 bases are TGTGCCACCAGCAGACAGGGTATGGCTCAGCCCCAGCATTTT. Amino acids: CATSRQGMAQPQHF. Combining the CDR3 with reference TRBV15 and TRBJ1-5 gives the whole variable domain DAMVIQNPRYQVTQFGKPVTLSCSQTLNHNVMYWYQQKSSQAPKLLFHYYDKDFNNEADTPDNFQSRRPNTSFCFLDIRSPGLGDTAMYLCATSRQGMAQPQHFGDGTRLSIL.

The gene calls are TRBV6-5 and TRBJ1-3; D not certain. Trimming stripped 5 bases from V and 5 bases from J, with 10 bases between. The germline V gene encodes CDR1 MNHEY and CDR2 SVGAGI. The CDR3 runs 13 residues. CDR3 sequence (DNA): TGTGCCAGCAGTGGCTCGTACCGAAACACCATATATTTT. Translation: CASSGSYRNTIYF.

This clone was recorded many times. The chain combines TRBV7-9 with TRBJ2-3; D possibly corresponds to TRBD1 (5 bases). Germline V CDR1 and CDR2: SEHNR, FQNEAQ (reference sequence). The CDR3 is made up of 16 amino acids. Trimming shortened V by 1 base and J by 0 bases, and 11 bases separated the two germline ends. CDR3 residues: CASSLGLQGSTDTQYF. In nucleotides, the CDR3 is TGTGCCAGCAGCTTAGGCTTGCAGGGCAGCACAGATACGCAGTATTTT. The variable domain in full, completed from reference TRBV7-9 and TRBJ2-3, reads DTGVSQNPRHKITKRGQNVTFRCDPISEHNRLYWYRQTLGQGPEFLTYFQNEAQLEKSRLLSDRFSAERPKGSFSTLEIQRTEQGDSAMYLCASSLGLQGSTDTQYFGPGTRLTVL.

A few counts support this clone. The CDR3 sequence: CASTARPGGEYGYTF. CDR3 coding DNA: TGTGCCAGCACCGCTCGCCCGGGGGGAGAGTATGGCTACACCTTC. V gene TRBV27 combines with J gene TRBJ1-2; possibly TRBD1 for D (5 bases). The CDR3 sequence is 15 residues long. Trimming left V 7 bases short and J 5 bases short, with 20 bases between. Per the germline V gene, CDR1 is MNHEY and CDR2 is SMNVEV (reference sequence).

This clone was seen just once. The J gene is TRBJ1-1, the V gene TRBV7-9; the D is unclear. V gave up 3 bases and J gave up 10 bases, with 12 bases separating them. Germline assignment: CDR1 SEHNR and CDR2 FQNEAQ (reference sequence). This CDR3 is 12 amino acids long. As DNA, the CDR3 is TGTGCCAGCAGCTTTTTTGCAGTAAGAGCTTTCTTT. Its protein is CASSFFAVRAFF.

This clone was counted between two and nine times. The rearrangement uses TRBV29-1 and TRBJ2-5, with unresolved D. The CDR3 consists of 13 residues. The germline CDR1 and CDR2 sequences are SQVTM and ANQGSEA. Trimming left V 5 bases short and J 5 bases short, with 15 bases between. DNA for the CDR3: TGCAGCGTTCAACCAGATAACGGGGAGACCCAGTACTTC. This encodes CSVQPDNGETQYF.

The chain employs TRBV10-3 and TRBJ2-1; D is possibly TRBD1 (5 bases). Germline V gives CDR1 ENHRY, CDR2 SYGVKD. The CDR3 covers 14 residues. V was clipped by 0 bases and J by 9 bases, with 12 bases between them. CDR3 amino acids: CAISESAGRGEQFF. As DNA, the CDR3 is TGTGCCATCAGTGAGTCTGCAGGGCGAGGTGAGCAGTTCTTC.

The sample holds a few counts of this clone. This rearrangement joins TRBV29-1 to TRBJ1-1; D is uncertain. The CDR3 sequence is 13 residues long. Germline-derived CDR1 and CDR2 are SQVTM and ANQGSEA. The V end lost 4 bases, the J end lost 4 bases, and 13 bases lay between the germline ends. The chain's CDR3 is CSVGAAESTEAFF. The CDR3 DNA follows: TGCAGCGTTGGAGCCGCTGAATCCACTGAAGCTTTCTTT.

This clone was seen more than once but under ten times. The chain couples TRBV5-6 to TRBJ1-6; D unclear. The length of the CDR3 is 15 residues. From germline, CDR1 is SGHDT and CDR2 YYEEEE. V lost 4 bases to trimming and J lost 4 bases, with 12 bases between them. The CDR3 DNA is TGTGCCAGCAGCCCCGAAGTGGAGTATAATTCACCCCTCCACTTT. This sequence encodes CASSPEVEYNSPLHF. The full variable domain, in which reference TRBV5-6 and TRBJ1-6 provide the parts outside the CDR3, is DAGVTQSPTHLIKTRGQQVTLRCSPKSGHDTVSWYQQALGQGPQFIFQYYEEEERQRGNFPDRFSGHQFPNYSSELNVNALLLGDSALYLCASSPEVEYNSPLHFGNGTRLTVT.

This clone showed up just a few times. Here the CDR3 DNA reads TGTGCCAGCAATCCGCCGGGTGAGCAGTTCTTC. This sequence encodes CASNPPGEQFF. This sequence joins TRBV6-5 and TRBJ2-1, with D unresolved. The germline V gene encodes CDR1 MNHEY and CDR2 SVGAGI. Trimming removed 7 bases at V and 9 bases at J, with 10 bases between. The CDR3 length is 11 residues.